The sequence of this T cell receptor beta chain was determined in a study of blood T cell repertoires in COVID-19. Across the study: From the United States, Italy and Spain came samples of acute and convalescent COVID-19. Nucleic acid was either cDNA or gDNA, and it came from T cells, B-cell-depleted T cells, or PBMCs.

Under the authors' procedure: Nucleated cell counts were estimated from reference gene primer amplification. Clones were sequenced by immunoSEQ multiplex PCR, and TCRdb holds only the in-frame ones, with some missing. V, J and clone size are those of that table, while D and trimming were read from the DNA. This sample has approximately 240,000 clones, with 70% to 90% found just once. Sequencing was done on a sample of peripheral blood. The TCR was taken from a woman under 30 who had recovered from COVID-19.

The CDR3 reads CASGLGLNQPQHF. The CDR3 region has the DNA TGTGCTAGTGGTTTGGGACTCAATCAGCCCCAGCATTTT. The chain joins TRBV12-5 to TRBJ1-5; no definite D call. Germline V gives CDR1 LGHNT, CDR2 FRNRAP. The CDR3 is 13 amino acids. V dropped 1 base and J dropped 3 bases, with 4 bases sitting between them.